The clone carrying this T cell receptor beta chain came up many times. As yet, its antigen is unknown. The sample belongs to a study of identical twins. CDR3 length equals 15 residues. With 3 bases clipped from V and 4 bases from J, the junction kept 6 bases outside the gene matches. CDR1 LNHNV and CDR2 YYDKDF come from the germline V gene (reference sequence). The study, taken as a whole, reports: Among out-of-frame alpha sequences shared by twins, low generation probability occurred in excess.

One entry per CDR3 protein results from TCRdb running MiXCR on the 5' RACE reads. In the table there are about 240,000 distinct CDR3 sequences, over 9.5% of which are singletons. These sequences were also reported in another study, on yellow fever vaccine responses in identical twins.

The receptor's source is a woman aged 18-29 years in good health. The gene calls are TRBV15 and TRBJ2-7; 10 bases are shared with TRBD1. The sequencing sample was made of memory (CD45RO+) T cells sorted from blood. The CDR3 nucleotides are TGTGCCACCAGCAGGGTCGGACAGGGGGAATACGAGCAGTACTTC. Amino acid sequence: CATSRVGQGEYEQYF.